The 30 T cell receptor beta chains reported below all come from one sample, sequenced in a study of shared clonotypes between healthy human individuals. Method: immunoSEQ multiplex PCR; TCRdb's copy keeps in-frame clones and lacks some. The sample includes under 750,000 clones, just under 75% of them seen just once. The sample was memory CD4+ T cells sorted from blood. Subset meaning: CD45RA-negative fraction. The receptor source for this set is a woman in her thirties in good health.

Worth noting for this clone: Other nucleotide sequences from this sample produce the same CDR3. The V call is TRBV11-2, the J call TRBJ1-2; the D is unclear. Germline lookup yields CDR1 SGHAT and CDR2 FQNNGV. V dropped 1 base and J dropped 4 bases, with 7 bases sitting between them. The CDR3 is made up of 13 amino acids. CDR3 amino acids: CASSLGVSYGYTF. DNA of the CDR3: TGTGCCAGCAGCTTAGGGGTATCCTATGGCTACACCTTC.

This clone was seen once. This sequence joins TRBV7-2 and TRBJ2-1, with D possibly called TRBD1 or TRBD2 (5 bases each). This CDR3 has 14 residues. CDR1 is SGHTA and CDR2 is FQGNSA in the germline V gene. V lost 5 bases and J lost 5, with 13 bases in between. CDR3 nucleotides: TGTGCCAGCAGCATGGGGACGTCTAACAATGAGCAGTTCTTC. Residues: CASSMGTSNNEQFF.

This clone was recorded a few times. The rearrangement joins TRBV30 to TRBJ1-5, with unresolved D. Trimming took off 2 bases at V and 5 bases at J, with 10 bases between the two ends. Germline CDR1 and CDR2: GTSNPN and SVGIG (reference sequence). The CDR3 is 13 amino acids. This chain's CDR3 is CAWSPQPYQPQHF. The CDR3 coding sequence is TGTGCCTGGAGTCCACAGCCATATCAGCCCCAGCATTTT.

V and J are TRBV10-3 and TRBJ1-1, with 11 positions matching TRBD1. The trim removed 4 bases at V and 7 bases at J, leaving 8 bases unmatched. The germline CDR1 and CDR2 sequences are ENHRY and SYGVKD. CDR3 length: 15 residues. The CDR3 region is CAISVGQGALSEAFF. The CDR3 DNA follows: TGTGCCATCAGTGTAGGACAGGGGGCGCTTAGTGAAGCTTTCTTT.

In the case of this clone: The same CDR3 arises from other DNA sequences in this sample as well. The chain has TRBV15 and TRBJ1-1; D gene uncertain. There are 13 residues in the CDR3. V lost 1 base and J lost 2, with 5 bases in between. CDR1 is LNHNV, CDR2 YYDKDF, per germline (reference sequence). CDR3: CATSRAGNTEAFF. Here the CDR3 DNA reads TGTGCCACCAGCAGAGCGGGCAACACTGAAGCTTTCTTT.

This chain uses TRBV11-2 with TRBJ2-5; TRBD1 aligns across 9 bases. This CDR3 has 13 amino acids. The germline CDR1 and CDR2 sequences are SGHAT and FQNNGV. The ends lost 5 bases at V and 4 bases at J; junction bases unmatched: 2. The CDR3 is CASSVDRGETQYF. The DNA of the CDR3 is TGTGCCAGCAGCGTGGACAGGGGAGAGACCCAGTACTTC.

This chain connects TRBV5-5 to TRBJ1-3; possible D gene TRBD1, 6 bases. This CDR3 contains 16 residues. Germline V gene sequence: CDR1 SGHKS, CDR2 YYEKEE (reference sequence). V lost 1 base and J lost 0, with 11 bases in between. CDR3 residues: CASSLQGTLSGNTIYF. CDR3 DNA: TGTGCCAGCAGCTTGCAGGGGACCCTCTCTGGAAACACCATATATTTT.

The chain carries TRBV5-1 and TRBJ2-1; D might be TRBD2 (6 bases). CDR1 SGHRS and CDR2 YFSETQ come from the germline V gene. Trimming removed 4 bases from V and 6 bases from J, with 20 bases in between. This CDR3 region has 16 residues. The CDR3 nucleotides read TGCGCCAGCAGCCCGACTGGCTGGGACTCGGGCAATGAGCAGTTCTTC. Amino acid sequence: CASSPTGWDSGNEQFF.

The rearrangement links TRBV4-1 to TRBJ2-4; 11 bases line up with TRBD2. V was pared by 0 bases and J by 7 bases, with 8 bases of the junction left unmatched. The germline gives CDR1 MGHRA, CDR2 YSYEKL. The CDR3 is 17 amino acids. In nucleotides, the CDR3 is TGCGCCAGCAGCCAAGATTGGTTAGCGGGAGGGGGGAACATTCAGTACTTC. This sequence encodes CASSQDWLAGGGNIQYF.

J is TRBJ1-2 and V is TRBV7-8; a possible D gene is TRBD1 (6 bases). Trimming left V 5 bases short and J 3 bases short, with 7 bases between. The CDR3 covers 12 residues. Germline V lookup: CDR1 SGHVS, CDR2 FQNEAQ. The CDR3 here is CASSRTDYGYTF. Here the CDR3 DNA reads TGTGCCAGCAGCAGGACAGACTATGGCTACACCTTC.

This chain links TRBV10-1 with TRBJ2-5; 7 bases are shared with TRBD2. Germline V gene lookup returns CDR1 WNHNN and CDR2 SYGVQD (reference sequence). Trimming took 4 bases from V and 4 from J; bases not matched to a gene: 9. The CDR3 is made up of 15 amino acids. The CDR3 sequence is CASSGGGGSGETQYF. CDR3 nucleotides: TGCGCCAGCAGTGGGGGTGGCGGGAGCGGAGAGACCCAGTACTTC.

Comments on this clone: This same CDR3 is encoded by further DNA sequences in the sample. CDR3: CASSLVDRTYEQYF. The CDR3 DNA sequence: TGTGCCAGCAGTTTGGTGGACAGAACCTACGAGCAGTACTTC. The J gene is TRBJ2-7, the V gene TRBV28, with D perhaps TRBD1 (6 bases). Germline CDR1 and CDR2: MDHEN and SYDVKM. Trimming took off 3 bases at V and 2 bases at J, with 11 bases between the two ends. The CDR3 totals 14 residues.

This clone was detected a few times. The chain is built from TRBV6-1 and TRBJ1-4; 10 positions match TRBD1. From germline, CDR1 is MNHNS and CDR2 SASEGT. Trimming removed 11 bases from V and 5 bases from J; junction bases left unmatched: 5. The length of the CDR3 is 13 residues. CDR3 coding DNA: TGTGCCGGGAGGGACAGGGGAAATGAAAAACTGTTTTTT. It yields the protein CAGRDRGNEKLFF.

The rearrangement joins TRBV5-1 to TRBJ2-5; 11 nucleotides agree with TRBD2. Per the germline V gene, CDR1 is SGHRS and CDR2 is YFSETQ. The CDR3 totals 17 residues. After removal of 0 bases from V and 5 bases from J, the junction contained 9 bases not matched to a gene. The CDR3 loop is CASSLGAGLADGETQYF. CDR3 sequence (DNA): TGCGCCAGCAGCTTGGGTGCGGGACTAGCGGATGGGGAGACCCAGTACTTC.

V gene TRBV6-1 combines with J gene TRBJ2-5; no clear D. Per the germline V gene, CDR1 is MNHNS and CDR2 is SASEGT. V lost 5 bases and J 5 bases, leaving 9 bases between the germline ends. The CDR3 has 12 residues. For the CDR3, the DNA is TGTGCCAGCAGTCCACAGTGGGAGACCCAGTACTTC. It is translated as CASSPQWETQYF.

This clone was observed a single time. The same CDR3 also results from other DNA sequences found in this sample. The V call is TRBV7-9, the J call TRBJ1-4; 7 bases map to TRBD1. Germline-derived CDR1 and CDR2 are SEHNR and FQNEAQ (reference sequence). This CDR3 spans 12 amino acids. V was clipped by 5 bases and J by 8 bases; unmatched bases: 2. This chain's CDR3 is CASSPGGEKLFF. The DNA of the CDR3 is TGTGCCAGCAGCCCAGGGGGGGAAAAACTGTTTTTT.

The V call is TRBV18, the J call TRBJ1-1; D unclear. The CDR3 contains 16 residues. Per germline, CDR1 KGHSH and CDR2 LQKENI. Between the trimmed V and J ends, which lost 0 bases and 3 bases, there was a span of 14 bases. Written as DNA, the CDR3 is TGTGCCAGCTCACCACCGAGGTATTCCGGGGACACTGAAGCTTTCTTT. Protein: CASSPPRYSGDTEAFF.

This clone was counted between two and nine times. The chain couples TRBV30 to TRBJ1-6, with unresolved D. Per the germline V gene, CDR1 is GTSNPN and CDR2 is SVGIG (reference sequence). Deletions cut 4 bases from V and 6 bases from J, with 13 bases between. The CDR3 has 14 amino acids. CDR3 loop: CAWTPAVPNSPLHF. The CDR3 region has the DNA TGTGCCTGGACTCCCGCGGTCCCTAATTCACCCCTCCACTTT.

This clone was seen a handful of times. This chain connects TRBV5-8 to TRBJ2-1, with 8 bases aligning to TRBD1. CDR1 and CDR2 from the germline V gene are SGHTS and YDEGEE. J gave up 3 bases and V 4 bases, and 6 bases lay outside the gene matches. CDR3 length equals 15 residues. The CDR3 DNA sequence: TGTGCCAGCAGCCTCCGGACAGGGAACTACAATGAGCAGTTCTTC. Translation: CASSLRTGNYNEQFF.

The J gene is TRBJ2-2, the V gene TRBV6-5; D is perhaps TRBD2 (5 bases). The CDR3 runs to 16 residues. CDR1 and CDR2 from the germline V gene are MNHEY and SVGAGI. Trimming cost V 0 bases and J 2 bases, with 10 bases left between them. CDR3 sequence reads: CASSYSARANTGELFF. The DNA for the CDR3 is TGTGCCAGCAGTTACTCGGCGAGGGCAAACACCGGGGAGCTGTTTTTT.

This chain joins TRBV4-1 and TRBJ2-3, with 14 bases aligning to TRBD2. The CDR3 covers 21 residues. Germline V gene sequence: CDR1 MGHRA, CDR2 YSYEKL. V shed 3 bases and J 0 bases; nucleotides not matched to a gene: 14. The CDR3 loop reads CASSHPTSGRVKTSSTDTQYF. The DNA of the CDR3 is TGCGCCAGCAGCCATCCGACTAGCGGGAGGGTGAAGACCTCTAGCACAGATACGCAGTATTTT.

In its sample, this clone was seen a few times. This chain joins TRBV11-2 and TRBJ1-1, with TRBD1 as a possible D gene (6 bases). There are 18 residues in the CDR3. Germline-derived CDR1 and CDR2 are SGHAT and FQNNGV. V lost 4 bases to trimming and J lost 3 bases, with 24 bases between them. The CDR3 is CASSSTGLYREEDTEAFF. For the CDR3, the DNA is TGTGCCAGCAGCTCCACGGGTCTATACAGGGAAGAAGACACTGAAGCTTTCTTT. The full variable domain, completed using reference TRBV11-2 and TRBJ1-1, is EAGVAQSPRYKIIEKRQSVAFWCNPISGHATLYWYQQILGQGPKLLIQFQNNGVVDDSQLPKDRFSAERLKGVDSTLKIQPAKLEDSAVYLCASSSTGLYREEDTEAFFGQGTRLTVV.

This clone appeared many times. The genes are TRBV6-5 and TRBJ2-7, with D tentatively TRBD2 (6 bases). Per the germline V gene, CDR1 is MNHEY and CDR2 is SVGAGI. The CDR3 contains 15 residues. V lost 4 bases, J lost 1 base, and 14 bases lay in between. The CDR3 sequence is CASSSGGTQSYEQYF. DNA of the CDR3: TGTGCCAGCAGTTCTGGGGGGACTCAGTCCTACGAGCAGTACTTC.

This chain uses TRBV25-1 with TRBJ2-7; 7 bases match TRBD1. The CDR3 has 13 residues. The V gene end was trimmed by 8 bases and the J gene end by 2 bases; junction bases not matched to a gene: 6. The germline V gene has CDR1 MGHDK and CDR2 SYGVNS. Written as DNA, the CDR3 is TGTGCCAGCCTCCGGGACAGAACCTACGAGCAGTACTTC. This sequence encodes CASLRDRTYEQYF.

V is TRBV5-3 and J is TRBJ2-7, with 12 bases matching TRBD2. TRBV5-3 falls under the ORF class, with uncertain function. The CDR3 loop spans 17 amino acids. J was trimmed by 0 bases and V by 4 bases; bases with no gene match: 8. The CDR3 nucleotides read TGTGCCAGAAGCACGACTAGCGGGAGAAATAGCTCCTACGAGCAGTACTTC. It translates to CARSTTSGRNSSYEQYF.

This chain joins TRBV29-1 and TRBJ1-2; D remains unclear. V lost 1 base, J lost 8 bases, and 2 bases lay in between. Per the germline V gene, CDR1 is SQVTM and CDR2 is ANQGSEA. The CDR3 totals 9 residues. The CDR3 is CSVEGGYTF. In nucleotides, the CDR3 is TGCAGCGTTGAAGGCGGCTACACCTTC.

Remarks on this clone: Germline and junction disagree at one end, which may indicate a read error. The rearrangement links TRBV19 to TRBJ1-2; D remains ambiguous. The CDR3 has 12 amino acids. CDR1 is LNHDA and CDR2 is SQIVND in the germline V gene (reference sequence). CDR3 DNA sequence: TGTGCCAGTAGTATTTCCGACGGGTGGTTGTCCTTC. It codes for CASSISDGWLSF.

The chain joins TRBV30 to TRBJ2-3, with TRBD2 matching 7 bases. J gave up 5 bases and V 2 bases, and 10 bases lay outside the gene matches. This CDR3 has 15 amino acids. Germline CDR1 and CDR2: GTSNPN and SVGIG (reference sequence). CDR3: CAWSFVAGAGDTQYF. The CDR3 DNA reads as TGTGCCTGGAGTTTTGTTGCGGGAGCGGGAGATACGCAGTATTTT.

This clone appeared many times. The V call is TRBV7-6, the J call TRBJ2-1; 11 nucleotides align to TRBD1. This CDR3 is built from 16 residues. CDR1 is SGHVS, CDR2 FNYEAQ, per germline. Trimming at V came to 5 bases and at J to 4 bases, leaving 7 bases not matched to a gene. For the CDR3, the DNA is TGTGCCAGCAGCCCGCAAGGGACAGGGGGATACAATGAGCAGTTCTTC. This codes for CASSPQGTGGYNEQFF.

This clone was found many times. The V gene is TRBV6-1, the J gene TRBJ2-3; 8 positions match TRBD2. CDR1 is MNHNS and CDR2 is SASEGT in the germline V gene. Trimming cost V 3 bases and J 5 bases; bases outside gene matches: 7. The CDR3 spans 15 residues. This CDR3 is CASSDQAGAGDTQYF. CDR3 DNA sequence: TGTGCCAGCAGTGACCAAGCGGGAGCGGGAGATACGCAGTATTTT.